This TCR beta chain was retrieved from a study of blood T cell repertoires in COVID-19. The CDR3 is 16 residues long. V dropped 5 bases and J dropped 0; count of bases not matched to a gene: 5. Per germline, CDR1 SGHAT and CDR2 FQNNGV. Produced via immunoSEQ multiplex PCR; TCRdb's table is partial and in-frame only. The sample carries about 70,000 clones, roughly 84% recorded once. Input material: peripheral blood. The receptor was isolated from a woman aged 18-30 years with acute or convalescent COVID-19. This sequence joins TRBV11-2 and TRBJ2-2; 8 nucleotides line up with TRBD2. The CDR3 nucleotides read TGTGCCAGCAGCAAGAGCGGGGGAACGAACACCGGGGAGCTGTTTTTT. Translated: CASSKSGGTNTGELFF.